This T cell receptor (beta chain) was captured in a study of human T cells and chemical hapten exposure (dated by TCRdb to the early 2020s). Background on the whole study: For sensitization, 2% DPC in acetone was applied to a 2 cm by 2 cm area of upper inner arm skin. Patients additionally received weekly therapeutic DPC doses to the scalp throughout the roughly 24-week study period. Patch testing on the upper back used Finn chambers containing 0.01% DPC, with scoring done after 6 days according to International Contact Dermatitis Research Group standards. The mostly female patient cohort included alopecia areata with under or over 50% scalp involvement, alopecia totalis and alopecia universalis. Libraries were pooled for sequencing, and per-sample TCR yields varied mainly because of small differences in library volumes within the pool. In alopecia patients, the study followed how the peripheral blood TCR repertoire changed in vivo over primary and secondary sensitization to diphenylcyclopropenone (DPC), a hapten. Blood was sampled from patients pre-sensitization (week 0) and at 2, 6 and about 24 weeks after DPC sensitization. For TCR sequencing, blood came from some 31 alopecia patients at anywhere from one to four time points (pre-sensitization, 2, 6 and 24 weeks).

Library preparation was by RACE. Sequencing was carried out with a NextSeq 500. During library preparation, unique molecular identifiers were attached to individual cDNA molecules so that TCRs could be counted in a quantitative, reproducible way. From each blood RNA sample, both TCR alpha and TCR beta chains were sequenced. Processing in the source paper ran as follows. A median of about 87,000 TCRs per sample was observed, with a range of 23,224 to 690,600. V, J and CDR3 annotation of the TCR reads was carried out using the Decombinator software suite. For the PS versus PT1 abundance plots, all samples were subsampled to the same number of TCRs (28,000). TCRs were defined as expanded if absent before sensitization and observed at least eight times at the 2-week time point. The public reads were reprocessed in TCRdb via fastp at Q25 and MiXCR, keeping in-frame beta chains. Each record represents a unique CDR3 protein, reported with the most common genes and DNA among its rows. The V and J calls reflect TCRdb's pipeline rather than the authors' work. The sample includes about 90,000 distinct CDR3 sequences, with around 8.8% observed a single time. 2.6% of the sample comes from the top ten.

A single count supports this clonotype. It has no known antigen specificity. This clone may be a read error of a much larger clone one base away. In this CDR3 the conserved last residue, phenylalanine or tryptophan, is missing, so a read error is likely. V drops 1 base and J drops 5 bases, leaving 8 bases in between. Taken from the germline V gene, the CDR1 and CDR2 loops are LGHNA and YNFKEQ. The CDR3 length equals 13 residues, ends included. The CDR3 DNA has 39 bases and is translated from base 1. Overall study outcomes, separate from this receptor: The number of TCRs above 1 in 1000 frequency did not change with DPC sensitization; there was no evidence of global repertoire structure alterations. Significantly more large CDR3 similarity clusters were formed by expanded TCRs than by pre-sensitization or healthy control sets, consistent with antigen-driven responses. Repeated subsampling changed both the strength of the expansion versus patch-test correlation and the threshold at which the correlation became significant. The number of PT1 expanded TCRs positively correlated with patch test score, significant at thresholds 8, 16 and 32 but not 4. Because every patient had alopecia, a presumed autoimmune disease, the patients' immune response might differ from that of healthy individuals.

Per the publication, the time point label means: pre-sensitization, week 0. The treatment or condition label, read with the paper, signifies: therapeutic diphenylcyclopropenone sensitization with weekly scalp DPC. At every patch-test visit, the blood draw took place before the patch test was put on. Patients were considered eligible if aged 18 to 70, diagnosed with alopecia and deemed suitable for DPC therapy, and patients were excluded if pregnant. Unfractionated whole blood was collected in Tempus Blood RNA tubes, and total RNA was extracted from that blood. Recombination linked TRBV4-2 to TRBJ2-5; the D gene lacks a confident call. The TCR was taken from a man aged 40-49 years with alopecia areata. Some clones in this sample may be carry-over from other donors' samples. The sequencing used whole blood, collected in connection with sensitization to the hapten diphenylcyclopropenone (DPC). The CDR3 amino acid sequence is: CASSQAGAETQYL. Read as DNA, the sequence is TGTGCCAGCAGCCAAGCTGGCGCGGAGACCCAGTACCTC.